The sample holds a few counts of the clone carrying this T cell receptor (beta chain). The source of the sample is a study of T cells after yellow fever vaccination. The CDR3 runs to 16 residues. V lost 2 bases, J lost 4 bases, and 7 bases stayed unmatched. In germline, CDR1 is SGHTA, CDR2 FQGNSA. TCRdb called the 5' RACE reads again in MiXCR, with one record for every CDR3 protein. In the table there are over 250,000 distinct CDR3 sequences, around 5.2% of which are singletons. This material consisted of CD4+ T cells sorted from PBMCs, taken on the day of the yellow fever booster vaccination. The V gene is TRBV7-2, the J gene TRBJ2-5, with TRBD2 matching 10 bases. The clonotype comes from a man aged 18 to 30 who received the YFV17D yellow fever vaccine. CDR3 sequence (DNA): TGTGCCAGCAGCTTAACAGCGGGGGGGTCAATAGAGACCCAGTACTTC. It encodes CASSLTAGGSIETQYF.